One TCR beta chain is described in this entry. This sample is part of a study of blood T cell repertoires in COVID-19. In the study overall: T cells, B-cell-depleted T cells, or PBMCs provided the cDNA or gDNA that served as material.

Across under 25 US areas, participants ranged in age from 18 to 89 years. Categorization into cohorts depended on clinical history that participants reported. Two consecutive negative NP/OP PCR tests, clearance, or resolved symptoms defined Cohort 3 recovery. Sequencing used immunoSEQ multiplex PCR; TCRdb keeps in-frame clones, though not all of them. This table has about 170,000 clones, about 91% appearing once. The sequenced sample was PBMCs or T cells enriched from blood (not recorded which). The TCR sequence derives from a woman younger than 35 who had recovered from COVID-19.

In nucleotides, the CDR3 is TGCGCCAGCAGAGCTATAACAGGGGTCGGGGGCCCAGATACGCAGTATTTT. Its protein product is CASRAITGVGGPDTQYF. V and J are TRBV10-1 and TRBJ2-3; perhaps TRBD1 as D (7 bases). Per germline, CDR1 WNHNN and CDR2 SYGVQD (reference sequence). This CDR3 is 17 amino acids long. V lost 6 bases and J 4 bases, leaving 23 bases between the germline ends.